Below are 23 T cell receptor beta chains sequenced from a single sample in a study of cytomegalovirus exposure and HLA in healthy donors. Some clones are missing from TCRdb's copy, which holds only in-frame ones; the method was immunoSEQ multiplex PCR. The top ten clones hold roughly 4.5% of a sample with 140,000 or so clones, about 87% of them seen once. The sequenced sample was PBMCs. These receptors were obtained from a man between 18 and 29 years old in good health and CMV-seropositive.

This clone was recorded a few times. The chain carries TRBV6-6 and TRBJ1-2, with TRBD1 as a possible D gene (5 bases). Germline-derived CDR1 and CDR2 are MNHNY and SVGAGI (reference sequence). The CDR3 runs 12 residues. V was clipped by 5 bases and J by 5 bases, with 9 bases between them. CDR3 sequence reads: CASSPQGYGYTF. In DNA form, the CDR3 reads TGTGCCAGCAGTCCGCAGGGATATGGCTACACCTTC.

The gene calls are TRBV5-4 and TRBJ2-7; TRBD2 agrees at 10 bases. After removal of 4 bases from V and 3 bases from J, the junction contained 13 bases not matched to a gene. The germline CDR1 and CDR2 sequences are SGHNT and YYREEE (reference sequence). The CDR3 totals 17 residues. The chain's CDR3 is CASSAGTSARGDYEQYF. CDR3 bases: TGTGCCAGCAGCGCCGGGACTAGCGCCCGAGGGGACTACGAGCAGTACTTC.

This clone has just one count. This chain links TRBV30 with TRBJ2-3; no clear D gene. V was pared by 5 bases and J by 4 bases, with 16 bases between. The germline V gene encodes CDR1 GTSNPN and CDR2 SVGIG (reference sequence). This CDR3 has 14 amino acids. The CDR3 is CAWGRLGFADTQYF. CDR3 bases: TGTGCCTGGGGCAGGTTGGGTTTTGCAGATACGCAGTATTTT. Combining the CDR3 with reference TRBV30 and TRBJ2-3 gives the whole variable domain SQTIHQWPATLVQPVGSPLSLECTVEGTSNPNLYWYRQAAGRGLQLLFYSVGIGQISSEVPQNLSASRPQDRQFILSSKKLLLSDSGFYLCAWGRLGFADTQYFGPGTRLTVL.

The chain links TRBV2 to TRBJ2-1; the match to TRBD2 covers 7 bases. CDR1 and CDR2 (germline): SNHLY, FYNNEI. V dropped 11 bases and J dropped 4; count of bases not matched to a gene: 8. The CDR3 is made up of 13 amino acids. CDR3 DNA: TGTGCCGCCTCTAGGGAGGGGTACAATGAGCAGTTCTTC. This codes for CAASREGYNEQFF.

The table lists this clone with a count of one. A much more abundant neighbour one base away suggests this may be a read error. V and J are TRBV27 and TRBJ2-3, with TRBD2 matching 11 bases. Germline CDR1 MNHEY, CDR2 SMNVEV (reference sequence). The CDR3 runs 15 residues. Trimming took 5 bases from V and 1 from J; bases not matched to a gene: 2. The CDR3 reads CASSETSGGTDTQYF. CDR3 DNA sequence: TGTGCCAGCAGTGAGACTAGCGGGGGCACAGATACGCAGTATTTT.

This clone was seen once. The genes are TRBV1 and TRBJ1-2; no check of the table's D call, TRBD1, against the DNA was made. TRBV1 has pseudogene status. The CDR3 is made up of 17 amino acids. The chain's CDR3 is CTSSQDPLQGSHYGYTF. In nucleotides, the CDR3 is TGCACCAGCAGCCAAGATCCACTACAGGGCTCACACTATGGCTACACCTTC.

J is TRBJ1-2 and V is TRBV9; possible D gene TRBD1, 6 bases. The CDR3 sequence is 15 residues long. Germline V CDR1 and CDR2: SGDLS, YYNGEE. With 4 bases removed from V and 4 bases from J, the gap between germline ends came to 17 bases. CDR3 DNA: TGTGCCAGCAGCCCGTCCGGGGGGGGCGGCTATGGCTACACCTTC. Translated, it gives CASSPSGGGGYGYTF.

The rearrangement links TRBV5-6 to TRBJ2-7, with D unresolved. CDR1 SGHDT and CDR2 YYEEEE come from the germline V gene. The length of the CDR3 is 12 residues. V lost 0 bases and J lost 5, with 6 bases in between. The CDR3 region is CASSLVADEQYF. The CDR3 nucleotides are TGTGCCAGCAGCTTGGTAGCCGACGAGCAGTACTTC.

V gene TRBV13 combines with J gene TRBJ1-2, with 8 bases lining up with TRBD1. The germline V gene encodes CDR1 PRHDT and CDR2 FYEKMQ (reference sequence). The ends lost 3 bases at V and 8 bases at J; junction bases unmatched: 14. CDR3 length: 16 amino acids. The CDR3 DNA reads as TGTGCCAGCAGCTTCAACGCCCTGGACAGGGTTATGGGCTACACCTTC. Translated, it gives CASSFNALDRVMGYTF.

V and J are TRBV7-8 and TRBJ2-6, with 9 nucleotides matching TRBD1. The germline CDR1 and CDR2 sequences are SGHVS and FQNEAQ. The V gene end was trimmed by 5 bases and the J gene end by 1 base; junction bases not matched to a gene: 15. The CDR3 runs 20 residues. The CDR3 DNA sequence: TGTGCCAGCAGCCCTAGGGTGCTGGGACAGGGTTTATCTGGGGCCAACGTCCTGACTTTC. Its protein product is CASSPRVLGQGLSGANVLTF.

The rearrangement joins TRBV2 to TRBJ1-1; D is possibly TRBD1 (5 bases). Trimming shortened V by 6 bases and J by 2 bases, and 13 bases separated the two germline ends. CDR1 SNHLY and CDR2 FYNNEI come from the germline V gene. The length of the CDR3 is 14 residues. This CDR3 reads CASRLQEANTEAFF. CDR3 coding DNA: TGTGCCAGCAGACTACAGGAAGCTAACACTGAAGCTTTCTTT. Drawing the rest from reference TRBV2 and TRBJ1-1, the complete variable domain is EPEVTQTPSHQVTQMGQEVILRCVPISNHLYFYWYRQILGQKVEFLVSFYNNEISEKSEIFDDQFSVERPDGSNFTLKIRSTKLEDSAMYFCASRLQEANTEAFFGQGTRLTVV.

This sequence joins TRBV28 and TRBJ2-5; D unclear. This CDR3 spans 11 amino acids. Germline CDR1 MDHEN, CDR2 SYDVKM. Trimming removed 4 bases at V and 4 bases at J, with 4 bases between. The CDR3: CASSSLETQYF. The CDR3 nucleotides are TGTGCCAGCAGTTCATTAGAGACCCAGTACTTC. Using reference TRBV28 and TRBJ2-5 for the parts outside the CDR3, the full variable domain is DVKVTQSSRYLVKRTGEKVFLECVQDMDHENMFWYRQDPGLGLRLIYFSYDVKMKEKGDIPEGYSVSREKKERFSLILESASTNQTSMYLCASSSLETQYFGPGTRLLVL.

The genes are TRBV6-5 and TRBJ2-2; the D gene is possibly TRBD2 (6 bases). The V and J ends lost 8 bases and 3 bases respectively, with 16 bases between them. The V gene's germline CDR1 is MNHEY and CDR2 SVGAGI. The CDR3 contains 15 residues. The CDR3 DNA sequence: TGTGCCAGCGTTGCTAGCGACGGACACACCGGGGAGCTGTTTTTT. It encodes CASVASDGHTGELFF.

The chain combines TRBV19 with TRBJ2-7; 8 positions match TRBD2. This CDR3 has 16 residues. V was clipped by 2 bases and J by 0 bases; unmatched bases: 6. Looked up from germline, CDR1 is LNHDA and CDR2 is SQIVND (reference sequence). CDR3 protein: CASSIRGGRSSYEQYF. CDR3 DNA: TGTGCCAGTAGTATACGAGGCGGGAGGAGCTCCTACGAGCAGTACTTC.

CDR3 amino acids: CASSPGQGGMGYTF. The CDR3 bases are TGTGCCAGCTCACCTGGACAGGGCGGGATGGGCTACACCTTC. J is TRBJ1-2 and V is TRBV18, with TRBD1 identical over 8 bases. Trimming cost V 3 bases and J 8 bases; bases outside gene matches: 8. From germline, CDR1 is KGHSH and CDR2 LQKENI. This CDR3 is built from 14 residues.

The chain is built from TRBV28 and TRBJ2-5; a possible D gene is TRBD2 (7 bases). The V end lost 8 bases, the J end lost 4 bases, and 14 bases lay between the germline ends. This CDR3 is 13 amino acids long. CDR1 is MDHEN and CDR2 is SYDVKM in the germline V gene. The CDR3 DNA reads as TGTGCCAGCGAAAAGGGGGGGATAGAGACCCAGTACTTC. This gives the protein CASEKGGIETQYF.

The rearrangement joins TRBV5-1 to TRBJ2-5; TRBD1 agrees at 7 bases. Germline V CDR1 and CDR2: SGHRS, YFSETQ. V gave up 4 bases and J gave up 7 bases; unmatched junction bases: 13. The CDR3 loop spans 15 amino acids. This CDR3 is CASSKTGDKRGTQYF. Written as DNA, the CDR3 is TGCGCCAGCAGCAAAACAGGGGACAAGAGGGGGACCCAGTACTTC.

The chain links TRBV5-1 to TRBJ2-7; 9 nucleotides agree with TRBD1. The CDR3 runs to 15 residues. In germline, CDR1 is SGHRS, CDR2 YFSETQ. J was trimmed by 0 bases and V by 4 bases; bases with no gene match: 5. The CDR3 is CASSIGTGSSYEQYF. The CDR3 DNA reads TGCGCCAGCAGCATAGGGACAGGGAGCTCCTACGAGCAGTACTTC.

The J gene is TRBJ1-1, the V gene TRBV18; 9 bases map to TRBD1. The V gene end was trimmed by 3 bases and the J gene end by 5 bases; junction bases not matched to a gene: 7. The CDR3 runs to 15 residues. Germline V gene data show CDR1 as KGHSH and CDR2 as LQKENI. The CDR3 loop reads CASSPADRGGTEAFF. The CDR3 DNA follows: TGTGCCAGCTCACCTGCCGACAGGGGGGGGACTGAAGCTTTCTTT.

V usage is TRBV7-9 and J usage is TRBJ2-7; a possible D gene is TRBD1 (5 bases). The CDR3 runs to 13 residues. The germline CDR1 and CDR2 sequences are SEHNR and FQNEAQ (reference sequence). V was clipped by 1 base and J by 2 bases, with 6 bases between them. This CDR3 reads CASSLGQPYEQYF. The CDR3 DNA is TGTGCCAGCAGCTTAGGACAGCCCTACGAGCAGTACTTC. The full variable domain, in which reference TRBV7-9 and TRBJ2-7 provide the parts outside the CDR3, is DTGVSQNPRHKITKRGQNVTFRCDPISEHNRLYWYRQTLGQGPEFLTYFQNEAQLEKSRLLSDRFSAERPKGSFSTLEIQRTEQGDSAMYLCASSLGQPYEQYFGPGTRLTVT.

J is TRBJ2-3 and V is TRBV11-3; 10 bases fit TRBD1. The CDR3 has 15 amino acids. V shed 5 bases and J 6 bases; nucleotides not matched to a gene: 8. Germline V gene sequence: CDR1 SGHNT, CDR2 YENEEA. The CDR3 DNA sequence: TGTGCCAGCAGCCTCGGACAGGGGGGTAGGGATACGCAGTATTTT. Translation gives CASSLGQGGRDTQYF.

The rearrangement links TRBV1 to TRBJ2-2; the table's D gene call, TRBD2, was not cross checked with the DNA. TRBV1 has pseudogene status. This CDR3 is built from 16 residues. The CDR3 protein is CTSSQGGTKNTGELFF. In DNA, the CDR3 is TGCACCAGCAGCCAAGGCGGGACTAAGAACACCGGGGAGCTGTTTTTT.

This chain links TRBV7-9 with TRBJ2-2; perhaps TRBD1 as D (5 bases). Trimming cost V 3 bases and J 6 bases, with 11 bases left between them. The length of the CDR3 is 14 residues. The V gene's germline CDR1 is SEHNR and CDR2 FQNEAQ (reference sequence). The CDR3 reads CASSLGREAGELFF. The DNA for the CDR3 is TGTGCCAGCAGCTTGGGCAGGGAAGCCGGGGAGCTGTTTTTT.